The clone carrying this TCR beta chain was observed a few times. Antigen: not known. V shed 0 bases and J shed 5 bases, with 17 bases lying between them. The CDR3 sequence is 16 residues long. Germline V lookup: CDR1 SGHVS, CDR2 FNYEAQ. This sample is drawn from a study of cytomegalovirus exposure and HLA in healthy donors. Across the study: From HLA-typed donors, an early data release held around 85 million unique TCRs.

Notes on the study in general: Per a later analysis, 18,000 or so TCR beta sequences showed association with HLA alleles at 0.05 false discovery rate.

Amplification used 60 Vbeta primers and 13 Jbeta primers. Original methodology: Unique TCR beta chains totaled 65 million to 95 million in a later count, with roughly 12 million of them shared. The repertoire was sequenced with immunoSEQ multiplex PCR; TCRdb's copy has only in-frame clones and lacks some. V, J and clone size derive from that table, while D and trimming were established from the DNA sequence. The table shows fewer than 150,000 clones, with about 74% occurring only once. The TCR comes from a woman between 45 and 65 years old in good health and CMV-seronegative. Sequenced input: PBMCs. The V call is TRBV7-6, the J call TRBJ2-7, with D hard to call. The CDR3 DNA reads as TGTGCCAGCAGCTTAGCTGGCGGCTCACGCTGGCACGAGCAGTACTTC. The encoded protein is CASSLAGGSRWHEQYF.